The 14 T cell receptor beta chains reported below all come from one sample, sequenced in a study of blood T cell repertoires in COVID-19. Clones were read by immunoSEQ multiplex PCR, and TCRdb kept only the in-frame ones, dropping some. In the table there are about 420,000 clones, roughly 89% of which are singletons. The sequenced sample was peripheral blood. The origin of the receptors is a man younger than 30 with COVID-19, enrolled during active disease.

This chain connects TRBV19 to TRBJ2-5; the D gene is possibly TRBD2 (6 bases). Germline CDR1 is LNHDA and CDR2 is SQIVND (reference sequence). The V end was cut by 3 bases, the J end by 10 bases, with 21 bases between. CDR3 size: 15 residues. CDR3 residues: CASSIDAGWAEDQYF. CDR3 in DNA: TGTGCCAGTAGTATTGATGCGGGATGGGCAGAGGACCAGTACTTC.

The chain uses TRBV12-3 or TRBV12-4 and TRBJ1-1; D uncertain. Trimming took off 5 bases at V and 3 bases at J, with 10 bases between the two ends. This CDR3 has 13 residues. The CDR3 sequence: CASSTRRDTEAFF. The CDR3 DNA is TGTGCCAGCAGTACCCGGAGGGACACTGAAGCTTTCTTT.

This clone was counted once. This chain connects TRBV5-4 to TRBJ2-2; 11 bases match TRBD2. The CDR3 is made up of 17 amino acids. V shed 4 bases and J 5 bases; nucleotides not matched to a gene: 10. CDR1 and CDR2 (germline): SGHNT, YYREEE (reference sequence). The CDR3: CASSPSPGLADTGELFF. The CDR3 bases are TGTGCCAGCAGCCCCAGCCCGGGACTAGCGGATACCGGGGAGCTGTTTTTT.

This clone showed up just once. V and J are TRBV6-4 and TRBJ2-1, with 9 bases lining up with TRBD1. The CDR3 contains 16 residues. Trimming at V came to 0 bases and at J to 6 bases, leaving 6 bases not matched to a gene. CDR1 MRHNA and CDR2 SNTAGT come from the germline V gene. The CDR3 DNA reads TGTGCCAGCAGTGACTCAGGGGACAGGGACATCAATGAGCAGTTCTTC. This translates into CASSDSGDRDINEQFF.

The chain recombines TRBV25-1 with TRBJ2-3; 7 nucleotides agree with TRBD2. Germline loops: CDR1 MGHDK, CDR2 SYGVNS. Trimming took 5 bases from V and 7 from J; bases not matched to a gene: 9. The length of the CDR3 is 14 residues. The CDR3 sequence is CASSRSLAANTQYF. CDR3 DNA sequence: TGTGCCAGCAGTAGGTCTCTAGCGGCAAATACGCAGTATTTT.

The chain employs TRBV12-3 or TRBV12-4 and TRBJ1-3, with a possible D match to TRBD1 (5 bases). V was shortened by 5 bases and J by 10 bases, with 15 bases between the two germline ends. This CDR3 contains 13 residues. The CDR3 loop reads CASSIPSGVTIYF. The CDR3 DNA reads as TGTGCCAGCAGTATTCCCTCGGGGGTGACCATATATTTT.

This chain connects TRBV4-2 to TRBJ1-6, with D possibly TRBD1 on 6 matching bases. In germline, CDR1 is LGHNA, CDR2 YNFKEQ. V lost 4 bases to trimming and J lost 9 bases, with 19 bases between them. This CDR3 is built from 16 residues. The CDR3 sequence: CASSPGIWDNLSPLHF. For the CDR3, the DNA is TGTGCCAGCAGCCCGGGGATTTGGGACAACCTTTCACCCCTCCACTTT.

This sequence joins TRBV2 and TRBJ2-7; 9 bases fit TRBD1. The CDR3 extends over 14 amino acids. Germline V gene sequence: CDR1 SNHLY, CDR2 FYNNEI. The junction had 3 bases not matched to a gene; V was cut back by 4 bases and J by 2 bases. CDR3 in amino acids: CASSVGQGTYEQYF. CDR3 DNA sequence: TGTGCCAGCAGTGTGGGACAGGGCACCTACGAGCAGTACTTC.

This chain uses TRBV3-1 (or the pseudogene TRBV3-2) with TRBJ2-1; 14 bases align to TRBD2. This CDR3 is built from 17 residues. The germline V gene has CDR1 LGHDT and CDR2 YNNKEL (reference sequence). V trimming: 4 bases; J trimming: 7 bases; junction bases outside the gene matches: 9. The CDR3 coding sequence is TGTGCCAGCAGCCCGACTAGCGGGAGGGCCAAGGAGAATGAGCAGTTCTTC. Translation gives CASSPTSGRAKENEQFF.

The chain combines TRBV30 with TRBJ1-6; D may be TRBD1 (6 bases). CDR1 is GTSNPN and CDR2 is SVGIG in the germline V gene (reference sequence). There are 13 residues in the CDR3. Trimming left V 6 bases short and J 9 bases short, with 15 bases between. The CDR3, as DNA: TGTGCCTGTGCAGACAGGTGGGGTTCACCCCTCCACTTT. Translated: CACADRWGSPLHF.

The rearrangement links TRBV12-3 or TRBV12-4 to TRBJ2-4, with TRBD2 identical over 7 bases. The CDR3 covers 13 residues. V gave up 4 bases and J gave up 5 bases; unmatched junction bases: 2. CDR3 residues: CASSWGGENIQYF. The CDR3 DNA is TGTGCCAGCAGTTGGGGGGGAGAAAACATTCAGTACTTC.

This chain connects TRBV15 to TRBJ2-7, with TRBD1 matching 8 bases. V was clipped by 3 bases and J by 5 bases; unmatched bases: 12. Germline lookup yields CDR1 LNHNV and CDR2 YYDKDF (reference sequence). The CDR3 covers 16 residues. The CDR3 region is CATSRTGAVGANEQYF. CDR3 nucleotides: TGTGCCACCAGCAGGACAGGGGCGGTAGGCGCCAACGAGCAGTACTTC.

The sample holds one count of this clone. Other DNA sequences in this sample translate to the same CDR3. V usage is TRBV15 and J usage is TRBJ1-6; D not certain. The ends were cut back, 0 bases at V and 0 bases at J, with 6 bases in the middle. The CDR3 totals 16 residues. The germline V gene has CDR1 LNHNV and CDR2 YYDKDF (reference sequence). This CDR3 reads CATSRDLSSYNSPLHF. In DNA, the CDR3 is TGTGCCACCAGCAGAGATCTGAGCTCCTATAATTCACCCCTCCACTTT.

The J gene is TRBJ1-1, the V gene TRBV11-1; 7 bases match TRBD1. The junction had 4 bases not matched to a gene; V was cut back by 5 bases and J by 1 base. CDR3 length: 14 amino acids. CDR1 and CDR2 from the germline V gene are SGHAT and FQDESV (reference sequence). CDR3 DNA sequence: TGTGCCAGCAGCCTCCAGGGGGAGAACACTGAAGCTTTCTTT. Amino acid sequence: CASSLQGENTEAFF.